These 21 T cell receptor beta chains were sequenced from one sample in a study of shared clonotypes between healthy human individuals. Assay used: immunoSEQ multiplex PCR; TCRdb lists only in-frame clones, some missing. The sample includes hundreds of thousands of clones, approximately 79% of them seen just once. Input material: memory CD4+ T cells sorted from blood. Described subset: CD45RA-negative fraction. The receptor source for this set is a young woman in good health.

J is TRBJ2-2 and V is TRBV28, with 10 bases identical to TRBD1. The J segment lost 4 bases and the V segment lost 1 base, leaving 6 bases of the junction unmatched. Germline CDR1 reads MDHEN; CDR2 reads SYDVKM. The length of the CDR3 is 17 residues. Here the CDR3 reads CASSLFWGQGITGELFF. The CDR3 nucleotides read TGTGCCAGCAGTTTATTTTGGGGACAGGGGATCACCGGGGAGCTGTTTTTT. Full variable domain (remainder filled in from reference TRBV28 and TRBJ2-2): DVKVTQSSRYLVKRTGEKVFLECVQDMDHENMFWYRQDPGLGLRLIYFSYDVKMKEKGDIPEGYSVSREKKERFSLILESASTNQTSMYLCASSLFWGQGITGELFFGEGSRLTVL.

The V and J genes are TRBV20-1 and TRBJ2-5, with D unclear. CDR3 length: 9 residues. Germline V CDR1 and CDR2: DFQATT, SNEGSKA (reference sequence). The ends were cut back, 2 bases at V and 6 bases at J, with 1 base in the middle. CDR3 coding DNA: TGCAGTGCTAGAAAGACCCAGTACTTC. Protein sequence: CSARKTQYF.

The chain joins TRBV2 to TRBJ2-7, with unresolved D. The V end was cut by 2 bases, the J end by 6 bases, with 20 bases between. The CDR3 has 16 amino acids. Germline values: CDR1 SNHLY, CDR2 FYNNEI. CDR3 nucleotide sequence: TGTGCCAGCAGTGAACCAGTCGCGGCCAACCCCTCCGAGCAGTACTTC. This gives the protein CASSEPVAANPSEQYF.

The gene calls are TRBV19 and TRBJ2-2; unclear D gene. Germline V gene lookup returns CDR1 LNHDA and CDR2 SQIVND (reference sequence). V dropped 7 bases and J dropped 7 bases, with 7 bases sitting between them. The CDR3 sequence is 11 residues long. The CDR3 loop reads CASNLYGELFF. The CDR3, as DNA: TGTGCCAGTAACCTATACGGGGAGCTGTTTTTT. The full variable domain, with the rest looked up from reference TRBV19 and TRBJ2-2, is DGGITQSPKYLFRKEGQNVTLSCEQNLNHDAMYWYRQDPGQGLRLIYYSQIVNDFQKGDIAEGYSVSREKKESFPLTVTSAQKNPTAFYLCASNLYGELFFGEGSRLTVL.

The chain recombines TRBV2 with TRBJ2-2; 7 bases align to TRBD1. Germline lookup yields CDR1 SNHLY and CDR2 FYNNEI. The CDR3 loop spans 16 amino acids. V shed 2 bases and J 1 base; nucleotides not matched to a gene: 4. The CDR3 loop reads CASSELRTGNTGELFF. The CDR3 coding sequence is TGTGCCAGCAGTGAACTCAGGACAGGGAACACCGGGGAGCTGTTTTTT.

The chain's CDR3 is CASSLPGLNTGELFF. DNA of the CDR3: TGTGCCAGCAGCTTGCCGGGTTTGAACACCGGGGAGCTGTTTTTT. The chain couples TRBV5-8 to TRBJ2-2; D uncertain. The V gene lost 1 base and the J gene lost 1 base, with 8 bases spanning the gap. The CDR3 consists of 15 residues. The V gene's germline CDR1 is SGHTS and CDR2 YDEGEE.

The chain recombines TRBV27 with TRBJ2-7, with a tentative D call TRBD1 (5 bases). The CDR3 runs 15 residues. V was cut by 6 bases and J by 2 bases, with 17 bases left in between. Per the germline V gene, CDR1 is MNHEY and CDR2 is SMNVEV (reference sequence). The CDR3 spells CASSLGQGLTYEQYF. DNA of the CDR3: TGTGCCAGCAGCCTCGGGCAGGGTCTAACCTACGAGCAGTACTTC.

This clone has at least ten counts. Other DNA sequences of this sample code for an identical CDR3. This chain links TRBV9 with TRBJ2-7, with unresolved D. From germline, CDR1 is SGDLS and CDR2 YYNGEE. Trimming took off 0 bases at V and 3 bases at J, with 7 bases between the two ends. The CDR3 has 13 residues. For the CDR3, the DNA is TGTGCCAGCAGCGTAGCCCCAGACTACGAGCAGTACTTC. As protein: CASSVAPDYEQYF. Full variable domain (rest looked up from reference TRBV9 and TRBJ2-7): DSGVTQTPKHLITATGQRVTLRCSPRSGDLSVYWYQQSLDQGLQFLIQYYNGEERAKGNILERFSAQQFPDLHSELNLSSLELGDSALYFCASSVAPDYEQYFGPGTRLTVT.

The V and J genes are TRBV19 and TRBJ1-5; 9 nucleotides line up with TRBD1. Germline assignment: CDR1 LNHDA and CDR2 SQIVND (reference sequence). CDR3 length: 18 residues. Trimming at V came to 0 bases and at J to 1 base, leaving 7 bases not matched to a gene. The CDR3 reads CASSIDAQGAYSNQPQHF. The CDR3 coding sequence is TGTGCCAGTAGTATAGACGCACAGGGGGCGTACAGCAATCAGCCCCAGCATTTT. The entire variable domain, with the rest obtained from reference TRBV19 and TRBJ1-5, is as follows: DGGITQSPKYLFRKEGQNVTLSCEQNLNHDAMYWYRQDPGQGLRLIYYSQIVNDFQKGDIAEGYSVSREKKESFPLTVTSAQKNPTAFYLCASSIDAQGAYSNQPQHFGDGTRLSIL.

This chain uses TRBV7-8 with TRBJ1-1; no reliable D call. Germline V gene sequence: CDR1 SGHVS, CDR2 FQNEAQ. Trimming took 4 bases from V and 3 from J, leaving 6 bases between them. This CDR3 has 12 amino acids. The CDR3 protein is CASSSLYTEAFF. CDR3 bases: TGTGCCAGCAGCTCCCTGTACACTGAAGCTTTCTTT.

This clone was detected once. This chain links TRBV30 with TRBJ1-1; 7 bases are a match to TRBD1. Germline CDR1 is GTSNPN and CDR2 is SVGIG (reference sequence). With V trimmed by 5 bases and J by 5 bases, 11 bases remained unmatched. The CDR3 loop spans 14 amino acids. CDR3 bases: TGTGCCTGGGAGAGGAGGACAGGCGGGACTGAAGCTTTCTTT. This sequence encodes CAWERRTGGTEAFF.

The table lists this clone with a count of one. The V call is TRBV6-6, the J call TRBJ2-2, with 9 positions matching TRBD2. This CDR3 is built from 15 residues. Germline V CDR1 and CDR2: MNHNY, SVGAGI (reference sequence). V dropped 6 bases and J dropped 2; count of bases not matched to a gene: 4. DNA for the CDR3: TGTGCCAGCAGCCCTAGCGGGACTAACACCGGGGAGCTGTTTTTT. Translating gives CASSPSGTNTGELFF.

This chain uses TRBV10-2 with TRBJ1-2; no reliable D call. The CDR3 loop spans 15 amino acids. Germline V gene sequence: CDR1 WSHSY, CDR2 SAAADI. Trimming removed 2 bases at V and 5 bases at J, with 15 bases between. The DNA of the CDR3 is TGCGCCAGCAGTGAGCGTAGGGCTGGCGGGTATGGCTACACCTTC. Protein product: CASSERRAGGYGYTF.

Only a few counts were recorded for this clone. This chain connects TRBV7-8 to TRBJ2-1; the match to TRBD2 covers 7 bases. V dropped 0 bases and J dropped 5; count of bases not matched to a gene: 4. CDR1 is SGHVS and CDR2 is FQNEAQ in the germline V gene. This CDR3 contains 15 residues. CDR3 sequence reads: CASSLAAGAHNEQFF. CDR3 bases: TGTGCCAGCAGCTTAGCCGCGGGAGCCCACAATGAGCAGTTCTTC.

V and J are TRBV11-2 and TRBJ2-3; a possible D gene is TRBD1 (6 bases). CDR3 size: 13 residues. Germline V CDR1 and CDR2: SGHAT, FQNNGV. Deletions cut 3 bases from V and 5 bases from J, with 9 bases between. The CDR3 protein is CASSFRGGDTQYF. The DNA for the CDR3 is TGTGCCAGCAGCTTCAGGGGTGGAGATACGCAGTATTTT.

V usage is TRBV18 and J usage is TRBJ2-1, with D maybe TRBD1 (6 bases). The CDR3 is made up of 18 amino acids. CDR1 is KGHSH and CDR2 is LQKENI in the germline V gene. Trimming removed 7 bases at V and 0 bases at J, with 22 bases between. CDR3 sequence reads: CASLEQGFHPSSYNEQFF. Written as DNA, the CDR3 is TGTGCCAGCTTAGAACAGGGTTTTCATCCGAGCTCCTACAATGAGCAGTTCTTC.

The V gene is TRBV7-9, the J gene TRBJ2-1, with TRBD1 identical over 8 bases. Trimming took 4 bases from V and 5 from J; bases not matched to a gene: 4. The CDR3 runs to 14 residues. Germline V gives CDR1 SEHNR, CDR2 FQNEAQ (reference sequence). In nucleotides, the CDR3 is TGTGCCAGCAGCTCAGGGGACAGGAACAATGAGCAGTTCTTC. Protein: CASSSGDRNNEQFF.

The J gene is TRBJ1-5, the V gene TRBV28, with D possibly matching TRBD1 (6 bases). Trimming took 7 bases from V and 2 from J, leaving 15 bases between them. CDR3 length: 15 amino acids. Germline CDR1 is MDHEN and CDR2 is SYDVKM. CDR3 sequence (DNA): TGTGCCAGCAACCCTACAGGGTCACGCAATCAGCCCCAGCATTTT. Translated: CASNPTGSRNQPQHF.

With respect to this clone: Germline is not matched at one junction end, which may reflect a read error. Here the CDR3 DNA reads TGTGCCAGTAGTGGGACAGGGGGCGTTTTCTTC. This gives the protein CASSGTGGVFF. This chain links TRBV19 with TRBJ2-7; 12 nucleotides match TRBD1. Germline values: CDR1 LNHDA, CDR2 SQIVND (reference sequence). The CDR3 totals 11 residues.

V usage is TRBV6-1 and J usage is TRBJ2-1, with 8 bases identical to TRBD2. Germline assignment: CDR1 MNHNS and CDR2 SASEGT. V lost 6 bases and J lost 5; bases outside the gene matches: 9. The CDR3 consists of 15 residues. CDR3 nucleotides: TGTGCCAGCAGAGGTCGGGAGGGGAGTCACAATGAGCAGTTCTTC. It codes for CASRGREGSHNEQFF.

V gene TRBV10-1 combines with J gene TRBJ2-7; TRBD1 agrees at 10 bases. There are 15 residues in the CDR3. The germline V gene has CDR1 WNHNN and CDR2 SYGVQD (reference sequence). V lost 3 bases, J lost 2 bases, and 4 bases stayed unmatched. CDR3 protein: CASSDSGTGAYEQYF. The CDR3 DNA is TGCGCCAGCAGTGATTCCGGGACAGGGGCCTACGAGCAGTACTTC.